This note documents a single T cell receptor beta chain sequence. Its cognate antigen has yet to be identified. The CDR3 spans 13 residues, from the cysteine through the phenylalanine. The nucleotide record is missing. The sample originates from a study of monozygotic twins with inflammatory bowel disease (dated by TCRdb to the late 2010s). The study in broad terms: The full study comprised some 30 monozygotic twin pairs: nine German pairs (four IBD-concordant, five IBD-discordant) and 19 IBD-discordant Danish pairs. The search for disease-associated traits relied mainly on comparing IBD patients with their genetically identical healthy co-twins within discordant pairs. Each individual had, on average, about 151 000 unique TCRalpha sequences and 181 000 unique TCRbeta sequences available for analysis.

Summary of the overall study and its limitations: Repertoire similarity did not differ between concordant and discordant twins, which could be due to limited statistical power. Compared with healthy twins, IBD patients had fewer clonotypes in common with other individuals, a difference most pronounced in patients showing signs of disease activity. Because patients received different immunosuppressive treatments, the repertoires may have picked up extra background noise and variability between individuals. The results gave no support for a single strong signal or clonotype linked to IBD. A decrease in TCRbeta repertoire diversity, as measured by inverse Simpson index, was observed in IBD patients compared with their healthy co-twins. The analysis was unable to tell different T cell subtypes apart.

The method behind the library was 5' RACE. For each TCR library, 3,500 to 4,000 ng of total RNA was used. For each sample, cDNA synthesis with SMARTScribe reverse transcriptase was split into eight separate reactions. During cDNA synthesis, unique molecular identifiers containing a 6-nucleotide sample barcode were introduced by template switching. Two nested PCRs of about 15 and 9 cycles amplified the TCRalpha and TCRbeta cDNA, and bead purification followed each PCR. Before amplification, cDNA was treated with uracil DNA-glycosylase and purified using the QIAquick PCR purification kit. The second PCR was the step at which Illumina TruSeq-compatible adapters and sample-specific barcodes were added. Library quality and concentration were assessed using TapeStation and Qubit, and approximately 5 ng of each library was pooled. Sequencing of the pooled libraries was done on an Illumina HiSeq2500 single-index Rapid Run using custom sequencing primers and 2 x 100 bp reads. The published analysis was carried out like this. UMI-based consensus assembly with MiGEC version 1.2.6 was used to correct PCR and sequencing errors. MiXCR version 2.1.1 handled V(D)J alignment, clonotype assembly and CDR3 extraction. To normalise gene usage, clonotype sharing and MAIT/NKT TCR abundance, the analysis used the top 1000, 10 000 and 20 000 clonotypes per sample. Diversity was computed as the inverse Simpson index with the vegan R package after downsampling to 27 000 UMIs. Paired Mann-Whitney U tests on discordant twin pairs were used, with Benjamini-Hochberg multiple-testing correction. TCRdb reprocessed the reads and assigns one entry to each CDR3 protein sequence, leaving out DNA. The V and J calls and clone size come from TCRdb's table, not from the authors' own analysis. The sample table gives 150,000 to 200,000 distinct CDR3 sequences. The ten largest clones represent just under 7.5% of the sample.

A roughly 2.6 ml peripheral blood sample was drawn into PAXgene tubes per donor and stored at -80°C. Total RNA was isolated from whole blood with the PAXgene blood miRNA kit on an automated QIAcube, without T cell sorting. Peripheral blood from monozygotic twin pairs, either concordant or discordant for inflammatory bowel disease, underwent deep TCRalpha and TCRbeta repertoire profiling that used unique molecular barcoding. Smoking habits were recorded for all twin pairs, and individuals were classified as current, former or never smokers. The sequencing sample was made of blood. The receptor chain draws on TRBV12-3 or TRBV12-4 and TRBJ2-5; no DNA is available, so the TRBD2 call from TCRdb remains unchecked. This receptor was identified in a human donor with ulcerative colitis or Crohn's disease, or a healthy co-twin of an affected twin (not recorded which). The encoded CDR3 is CASRPTGEGTQYF.